This TCR beta chain appears in the sequencing data of a study of identical twins. A universal primer site was added by template switching, and unique molecular identifiers were carried by the cDNA. TCRdb re-analysed the 5' RACE reads in MiXCR, keeping a single row per CDR3 protein. The sample lists 550,000 to 700,000 distinct CDR3 sequences; nearly 10% were seen once. Study-wide points: Twin-shared out-of-frame alpha sequences showed excess low generation probability. The more abundant beta clonotypes in cord blood had fewer insertions, and memory repertoires did not show this.

The CDR3 has 16 amino acids. CDR1 and CDR2 from the germline V gene are SNHLY and FYNNEI. The V segment lost 7 bases and the J segment 3 bases; nucleotides outside the gene matches: 11. This clonotype was found a few times. Its matching antigen is unknown. These data were likewise used in another study, on yellow fever vaccine responses in identical twins.

The chain employs TRBV2 and TRBJ2-3, with 9 bases matching TRBD1. This receptor was obtained from a woman under 30 in good health. The material sequenced was PBMCs. The CDR3 coding sequence is TGTGCCAGCAAAGAGGGACAGGGAGGGTGGACAGATACGCAGTATTTT. This codes for CASKEGQGGWTDTQYF.